The source of this T cell receptor (beta chain) is a study of cytomegalovirus exposure and HLA in healthy donors. Points from the study as a whole: Later analysis reportedly placed an Asian-associated ancestry cluster below the roughly 690-donor mean in N-insertions. Some V segments (TRBV6-2 and TRBV6-3 among them) were excluded as indistinguishable.

About this clone itself: Its antigen is undetermined.

Vbeta (60) and Jbeta (13) primers were used in the PCR. The table came from immunoSEQ multiplex PCR; TCRdb's copy has only in-frame clones and leaves some out. The sample carries 150,000 to 200,000 clones, around 67% recorded once. Losses at the gene ends were 2 bases for V and 8 bases for J; bases not matched to a gene: 5. The CDR3 is made up of 15 amino acids. Germline V gene sequence: CDR1 SGHNT, CDR2 YYREEE (reference sequence). Sequencing was done on a sample of PBMCs. V gene TRBV5-4 combines with J gene TRBJ2-1; TRBD2 matches at 12 bases. The source of this sequence is a woman in her late teens or twenties in good health and CMV-seropositive. The CDR3 reads CASSLLAGGMDEQFF. The CDR3 DNA reads as TGTGCCAGCAGCTTACTAGCGGGGGGTATGGATGAGCAGTTCTTC. Full variable domain (rest looked up from reference TRBV5-4 and TRBJ2-1): ETGVTQSPTHLIKTRGQQVTLRCSSQSGHNTVSWYQQALGQGPQFIFQYYREEENGRGNFPPRFSGLQFPNYSSELNVNALELDDSALYLCASSLLAGGMDEQFFGPGTRLTVL.